The 28 T cell receptor beta chains below all came from one sample that was sequenced in a study of CD8+ T cells in alopecia areata. RNA, once extracted, was reverse transcribed into cDNA for use as the sequencing template. Assay: immunoSEQ multiplex PCR; the TCRdb copy retains only in-frame clones and omits some. In the table there are about 180,000 clones, 50% to 75% of which are singletons. The sample was CD4+ T cells sorted from blood, taken at week 0. Receptors originate from a human donor with alopecia areata.

This chain joins TRBV30 and TRBJ2-1, with D perhaps TRBD2 (5 bases). The CDR3 is made up of 12 amino acids. Germline V CDR1 and CDR2: GTSNPN, SVGIG (reference sequence). V gave up 4 bases and J gave up 5 bases, with 9 bases separating them. The CDR3, as DNA: TGTGCCTGGAATCCGGGGAACAATGAGCAGTTCTTC. It is translated as CAWNPGNNEQFF.

The rearrangement uses TRBV29-1 and TRBJ1-2; D unclear. This CDR3 region has 11 residues. The V gene lost 6 bases and the J gene lost 4 bases, with 9 bases spanning the gap. Per germline, CDR1 SQVTM and CDR2 ANQGSEA. CDR3 protein: CSVLSGYGYTF. For the CDR3, the DNA is TGCAGCGTCCTCAGTGGCTATGGCTACACCTTC. Full variable domain (rest looked up from reference TRBV29-1 and TRBJ1-2): SAVISQKPSRDICQRGTSLTIQCQVDSQVTMMFWYRQQPGQSLTLIATANQGSEATYESGFVIDKFPISRPNLTFSTLTVSNMSPEDSSIYLCSVLSGYGYTFGSGTRLTVV.

The CDR3 DNA follows: TGTGCCAGCAGCCCCCCTAGCACAGATACGCAGTATTTT. This encodes CASSPPSTDTQYF. The chain employs TRBV7-3 and TRBJ2-3, with no clear D. Trimming left V 5 bases short and J 0 bases short, with 6 bases between. Germline-derived CDR1 and CDR2 are SGHTA and FQGTGA. The CDR3 runs to 13 residues.

In DNA form, the CDR3 reads TGTGCCAGCTCTCCTGGGACAGGGGAGGACGAGCAGTACTTC. It is translated as CASSPGTGEDEQYF. The chain has TRBV18 and TRBJ2-7; 10 bases match TRBD1. V was clipped by 6 bases and J by 5 bases; unmatched bases: 7. Germline values: CDR1 KGHSH, CDR2 LQKENI. CDR3 length equals 14 residues.

This clone was seen a handful of times. The sample holds other DNA sequences that translate to the same CDR3. The chain joins TRBV11-2 to TRBJ2-5, with no clear D. CDR3 length: 11 amino acids. The germline gives CDR1 SGHAT, CDR2 FQNNGV. Trimming removed 5 bases at V and 3 bases at J, with 4 bases between. The CDR3 is CASSPKETQYF. DNA for the CDR3: TGTGCCAGCAGCCCGAAAGAGACCCAGTACTTC.

The gene calls are TRBV7-9 and TRBJ1-4; D is unclear. V lost 3 bases and J 0 bases, leaving 5 bases between the germline ends. The CDR3 consists of 14 residues. Germline values: CDR1 SEHNR, CDR2 FQNEAQ (reference sequence). The CDR3 bases are TGTGCCAGCAGCTTCGCCTCAACTAATGAAAAACTGTTTTTT. Its translation is CASSFASTNEKLFF.

This clone was seen just once. V gene TRBV6-6 combines with J gene TRBJ1-6, with TRBD1 as a possible D gene (5 bases). This CDR3 is 15 amino acids long. Germline V gene data show CDR1 as MNHNY and CDR2 as SVGAGI (reference sequence). Trimming stripped 7 bases from V and 7 bases from J, with 17 bases between. This chain's CDR3 is CASTKTRQTNSPLHF. In DNA, the CDR3 is TGTGCCAGCACCAAAACCCGACAGACGAATTCACCCCTCCACTTT.

Regarding this clone: Other nucleotide sequences in the sample specify the same CDR3. The V and J genes are TRBV25-1 and TRBJ2-2; D not certain. The germline V and J ends were trimmed by 5 bases and 4 bases, with 5 bases remaining between them. The CDR3 is 12 residues long. From germline, CDR1 is MGHDK and CDR2 SYGVNS. CDR3 DNA: TGTGCCAGCAGTAGAGGCACCGGGGAGCTGTTTTTT. Translating gives CASSRGTGELFF.

On this clone itself: The sample contains more than one DNA sequence encoding this CDR3. The chain carries TRBV30 and TRBJ2-7, with D possibly matching TRBD1 (5 bases). V was cut by 5 bases and J by 4 bases, with 12 bases left in between. Germline V gene data show CDR1 as GTSNPN and CDR2 as SVGIG (reference sequence). The CDR3 contains 12 residues. The CDR3 nucleotides read TGTGCCTGGTCCAGTGGGGCTTACGAGCAGTACTTC. Protein: CAWSSGAYEQYF.

The count of this clone is one. The rearrangement links TRBV30 to TRBJ1-2; D gene ambiguous. The CDR3 totals 15 residues. In germline, CDR1 is GTSNPN, CDR2 SVGIG (reference sequence). The ends were cut back, 1 base at V and 4 bases at J, with 16 bases in the middle. The CDR3: CAWSASLTSSYGYTF. The CDR3, as DNA: TGTGCCTGGAGTGCATCCCTGACATCCAGCTATGGCTACACCTTC.

The chain links TRBV9 to TRBJ1-6; D is undetermined. This CDR3 contains 12 residues. Trimming removed 1 base at V and 9 bases at J, with 5 bases between. The germline V gene has CDR1 SGDLS and CDR2 YYNGEE. The CDR3 is CASSVLGSPLHF. The CDR3 nucleotides are TGTGCCAGCAGCGTACTGGGTTCACCCCTCCACTTT.

A word on this clone: A read error may produce the germline difference seen at one junction end. This chain connects TRBV7-2 to TRBJ1-2, with D perhaps TRBD1 (5 bases). The CDR3 runs 12 residues. Germline CDR1 SGHTA, CDR2 FQGNSA. The CDR3 bases are TGTGCCAGCAGCCCCCCAGGGATGGGTCAGGCCTTC. Translating it yields CASSPPGMGQAF.

This clone was seen once. V and J are TRBV5-1 and TRBJ1-2; TRBD1 agrees at 8 bases. Germline loops: CDR1 SGHRS, CDR2 YFSETQ. The length of the CDR3 is 15 residues. The V gene end was trimmed by 0 bases and the J gene end by 6 bases; junction bases not matched to a gene: 7. CDR3 sequence (DNA): TGCGCCAGCAGCTTGGGAGCAGGGGGCGCGGATGGCTACACCTTC. Residues: CASSLGAGGADGYTF.

This clone was seen more than once but under ten times. The V call is TRBV7-3, the J call TRBJ2-1; 7 bases line up with TRBD1. This CDR3 contains 16 residues. V lost 2 bases and J lost 8; bases outside the gene matches: 12. Germline CDR1 is SGHTA and CDR2 is FQGTGA. This CDR3 reads CASSLSSGGKHYEQFF. The CDR3 DNA is TGTGCCAGCAGCTTATCGTCAGGGGGAAAACACTATGAGCAGTTCTTC. Drawing the rest from reference TRBV7-3 and TRBJ2-1, the complete variable domain is GAGVSQTPSNKVTEKGKYVELRCDPISGHTALYWYRQSLGQGPEFLIYFQGTGAADDSGLPNDRFFAVRPEGSVSTLKIQRTERGDSAVYLCASSLSSGGKHYEQFFGPGTRLTVL.

The V and J genes are TRBV28 and TRBJ2-7, with 8 bases lining up with TRBD2. Germline CDR1 is MDHEN and CDR2 is SYDVKM. The CDR3 runs 15 residues. The V gene end was trimmed by 4 bases and the J gene end by 3 bases; junction bases not matched to a gene: 8. CDR3 sequence reads: CASSSPGGGNYEQYF. The CDR3, as DNA: TGTGCCAGCAGTTCCCCAGGCGGGGGGAACTACGAGCAGTACTTC.

This clone was observed a handful of times. The chain employs TRBV7-9 and TRBJ2-7; tentative D call: TRBD2 (5 bases). The germline gives CDR1 SEHNR, CDR2 FQNEAQ (reference sequence). The V end lost 5 bases, the J end lost 2 bases, and 13 bases lay between the germline ends. The CDR3 loop spans 14 amino acids. CDR3 in amino acids: CASSPGSATYEQYF. The CDR3 DNA sequence: TGTGCCAGCAGCCCGGGTAGCGCTACCTACGAGCAGTACTTC.

V and J are TRBV11-2 and TRBJ2-7; 8 positions match TRBD2. V was clipped by 2 bases and J by 0 bases; unmatched bases: 3. The CDR3 contains 15 residues. The V gene's germline CDR1 is SGHAT and CDR2 FQNNGV. For the CDR3, the DNA is TGTGCCAGCAGCTTATCGGGAGGGACCTCCTACGAGCAGTACTTC. Encoded protein: CASSLSGGTSYEQYF.

This clone showed up just a few times. The chain carries TRBV29-1 and TRBJ1-2; perhaps TRBD1 as D (6 bases). This CDR3 is 11 amino acids long. The V and J ends lost 7 bases and 8 bases respectively, with 14 bases between them. CDR1 and CDR2 from the germline V gene are SQVTM and ANQGSEA. Here the CDR3 DNA reads TGCAGCGGGGGGCGGGGGGCCGGCTACACCTTC. This encodes CSGGRGAGYTF.

The rearrangement joins TRBV30 to TRBJ1-2; D gene uncertain. V lost 4 bases, J lost 6 bases, and 9 bases lay in between. This CDR3 spans 11 amino acids. From germline, CDR1 is GTSNPN and CDR2 SVGIG (reference sequence). CDR3 region: CAWTIVDGYTF. For the CDR3, the DNA is TGTGCCTGGACGATCGTGGATGGCTACACCTTC.

The genes are TRBV15 and TRBJ2-7; maybe TRBD1 (6 bases). The CDR3 sequence is 15 residues long. CDR1 and CDR2 from the germline V gene are LNHNV and YYDKDF (reference sequence). Between the trimmed V and J ends, which lost 0 bases and 5 bases, there was a span of 14 bases. In DNA, the CDR3 is TGTGCCACCAGCAGAGATTACAGGGACCTTGACGAGCAGTACTTC. Its protein product is CATSRDYRDLDEQYF.

In the case of this clone: Without the conserved terminal phenylalanine or tryptophan, this CDR3 likely stems from a read error. The gene calls are TRBV7-2 and TRBJ1-5; 7 nucleotides align to TRBD1. Germline V gives CDR1 SGHTA, CDR2 FQGNSA. V was pared by 0 bases and J by 4 bases, with 9 bases of the junction left unmatched. CDR3 length: 17 residues. CDR3 DNA sequence: TGTGCCAGCAGCTTAGCGGGTTCAGGGGGATGGAATCAGCCCCAGCATCTT. Its protein product is CASSLAGSGGWNQPQHL.

V and J are TRBV29-1 and TRBJ2-7; 8 bases agree with TRBD1. The CDR3 has 13 amino acids. V lost 4 bases and J lost 3; bases outside the gene matches: 5. The germline CDR1 and CDR2 sequences are SQVTM and ANQGSEA. Here the CDR3 reads CSVVGTGIYEQYF. CDR3 in DNA: TGCAGCGTTGTGGGGACAGGCATCTACGAGCAGTACTTC.

The chain combines TRBV27 with TRBJ2-3, with D uncertain. Germline lookup yields CDR1 MNHEY and CDR2 SMNVEV (reference sequence). Trimming left V 1 base short and J 3 bases short, with 5 bases between. This CDR3 region has 13 residues. This CDR3 is CASSLYGTDTQYF. The CDR3 bases are TGTGCCAGCAGTTTATATGGGACAGATACGCAGTATTTT.

This chain links TRBV18 with TRBJ2-7; TRBD1 agrees at 8 bases. The J segment lost 6 bases and the V segment lost 5 bases, leaving 6 bases of the junction unmatched. The germline V gene encodes CDR1 KGHSH and CDR2 LQKENI. This CDR3 spans 13 amino acids. The CDR3 nucleotides read TGTGCCAGCTCATCAAAACAGGGGGTCGAGCAGTACTTC. Encoded protein: CASSSKQGVEQYF.

This sequence joins TRBV11-1 and TRBJ2-2; tentatively, D is TRBD2 (7 bases). CDR3 length: 14 amino acids. V lost 4 bases, J lost 6 bases, and 12 bases lay in between. Germline CDR1 SGHAT, CDR2 FQDESV (reference sequence). This CDR3 is CASSSVGGAGELFF. The CDR3 bases are TGTGCCAGCAGCTCCGTAGGGGGGGCCGGGGAGCTGTTTTTT. Full variable domain (outside the CDR3, taken from reference TRBV11-1 and TRBJ2-2): EAEVAQSPRYKITEKSQAVAFWCDPISGHATLYWYRQILGQGPELLVQFQDESVVDDSQLPKDRFSAERLKGVDSTLKIQPAELGDSAMYLCASSSVGGAGELFFGEGSRLTVL.

This clone was counted only a few times. The chain uses TRBV6-5 and TRBJ2-2; the match to TRBD1 covers 8 bases. CDR3 length: 15 amino acids. Looked up from germline, CDR1 is MNHEY and CDR2 is SVGAGI. V was clipped by 7 bases and J by 0 bases; unmatched bases: 4. The CDR3 DNA sequence: TGTGCCAGCACCCGACAGGGGACGAACACCGGGGAGCTGTTTTTT. The encoded protein is CASTRQGTNTGELFF.

This chain connects TRBV23-1 to TRBJ1-1; 7 positions agree with TRBD1. TRBV23-1 is sorted into the ORF group, with uncertain function. This CDR3 region has 14 residues. The J segment lost 5 bases and the V segment lost 6 bases, leaving 9 bases of the junction unmatched. CDR3 DNA sequence: TGCGCCAGCAGCTATATACAGGGGAAGACTGAAGCTTTCTTT. Translated: CASSYIQGKTEAFF.

The genes are TRBV5-1 and TRBJ2-7, with a possible D match to TRBD1 (6 bases). Germline lookup yields CDR1 SGHRS and CDR2 YFSETQ. The CDR3 is made up of 14 amino acids. Trimming left V 0 bases short and J 2 bases short, with 9 bases between. CDR3 region: CASSLEGVAYEQYF. CDR3 nucleotide sequence: TGCGCCAGCAGCTTGGAGGGGGTTGCCTACGAGCAGTACTTC.